These T cell receptor beta chains were read from a single sample in a study of cytomegalovirus exposure and HLA in healthy donors. Assay used: immunoSEQ multiplex PCR; TCRdb lists only in-frame clones, some missing. In the table there are around 130,000 clones, 65% to 80% of which are singletons. The material sequenced was PBMCs. These receptors were collected from a woman in her thirties or forties in good health and CMV-seronegative. The CDR3 runs from the conserved cysteine through the conserved F or W. A D gene is named only where the DNA matches it firmly. Clone size is not always given. Where it is, it says once, few, many or a class for expanded clones.

clone_size	j_call	v_call	d_call	cdr3_length	cdr3_aa	cdr3_nt
.	TRBJ1-2	TRBV7-9	.	13	CASSLEGFYGYTF	TGTGCCAGCAGCTTGGAGGGATTCTATGGCTACACCTTC
once	TRBJ2-7	TRBV10-3	.	14	CAISDPGTSYEQYF	TGTGCCATCAGTGACCCCGGGACATCCTACGAGCAGTACTTC
few	TRBJ1-1	TRBV7-3	TRBD1	13	CASSVTGATEAFF	TGTGCCAGCAGCGTGACAGGGGCCACTGAAGCTTTCTTT
.	TRBJ1-1	TRBV13	TRBD1	17	CASSLGQGAGYNTEAFF	TGTGCCAGCAGCTTAGGACAGGGGGCTGGTTACAACACTGAAGCTTTCTTT
.	TRBJ2-1	TRBV27	.	12	CASSLGGYQQFF	TGTGCCAGCAGTTTAGGGGGCTACCAGCAGTTCTTC
few	TRBJ2-2	TRBV18	.	14	CASSPSSSTGELFF	TGTGCCAGCTCACCCTCTTCTAGCACCGGGGAGCTGTTTTTT
.	TRBJ2-1	TRBV5-6	TRBD2	16	CASSTTGTSIYNEQFF	TGTGCCAGCAGTACGACCGGGACTAGCATCTACAATGAGCAGTTCTTC
.	TRBJ1-5	TRBV7-9	TRBD1	14	CASTLGQGSQPQHF	TGTGCCAGCACCCTCGGACAGGGAAGTCAGCCCCAGCATTTT
.	TRBJ1-2	TRBV30	.	15	CAWSMGLGSNYGYTF	TGTGCCTGGAGTATGGGGCTAGGGTCTAACTATGGCTACACCTTC
.	TRBJ1-1	TRBV2	.	16	CASSDGQRGLNTEAFF	TGTGCCAGCAGTGACGGGCAGAGAGGGTTGAACACTGAAGCTTTCTTT
.	TRBJ1-2	TRBV28	TRBD1	17	CASSRPPGTGVPYGYTF	TGTGCCAGCAGCCGACCTCCCGGGACAGGGGTCCCCTATGGCTACACCTTC
.	TRBJ2-3	TRBV9	.	15	CASSVGLVGTDTQYF	TGTGCCAGCAGCGTAGGACTAGTTGGGACAGATACGCAGTATTTT
.	TRBJ2-7	TRBV28	TRBD2	16	CASSFPRLAGSYEQYF	TGTGCCAGCAGTTTCCCTAGGCTAGCGGGCTCCTACGAGCAGTACTTC
few	TRBJ1-2	TRBV7-2	TRBD1	16	CASISPIPGQGNGYTF	TGTGCCAGCATCTCCCCAATCCCGGGACAGGGAAATGGCTACACCTTC
.	TRBJ1-4	TRBV5-1	TRBD1	16	CASSFGRTGRSEKLFF	TGCGCCAGCAGCTTCGGAAGGACAGGGAGGTCTGAAAAACTGTTTTTT
.	TRBJ2-3	TRBV28	.	16	CASPPGLGADTDTQYF	TGTGCCAGCCCCCCGGGCTTAGGGGCCGACACAGATACGCAGTATTTT
.	TRBJ2-1	TRBV5-4	TRBD2	14	CASSLAGLYNEQFF	TGTGCCAGCAGCTTGGCGGGACTATACAATGAGCAGTTCTTC
.	TRBJ2-3	TRBV5-1	TRBD2	16	CASSLDRGGPTDTQYF	TGCGCCAGCAGCTTGGACCGGGGGGGTCCCACAGATACGCAGTATTTT
.	TRBJ1-2	TRBV12-2	.	15	CASRSAVDREFGYTF	TGTGCAAGTCGCTCCGCGGTGGACAGGGAGTTCGGCTACACCTTC
.	TRBJ1-2	TRBV10-3	TRBD1	15	CAISEGTGGAGGYTF	TGTGCCATCAGTGAGGGGACAGGGGGCGCCGGGGGCTACACCTTC
.	TRBJ2-1	TRBV29-1	TRBD1	14	CSARRDRGLNEQFF	TGCAGCGCAAGACGGGACAGGGGGCTGAATGAGCAGTTCTTC
.	TRBJ2-7	TRBV6-5	.	14	CASTPRGTSREQYF	TGTGCCAGCACCCCAAGGGGTACCTCACGGGAGCAGTACTTC
few	TRBJ2-7	TRBV7-3	TRBD1	14	CASSYQGQGAEQYF	TGTGCCAGCAGCTACCAGGGACAGGGAGCAGAGCAGTACTTC
.	TRBJ2-7	TRBV25-1	.	13	CASSEMGTVEQYF	TGTGCCAGCAGTGAAATGGGCACTGTGGAGCAGTACTTC
.	TRBJ1-1	TRBV7-9	.	13	CASSLGRASEAFF	TGTGCCAGCAGCTTAGGAAGAGCCTCTGAAGCTTTCTTT
.	TRBJ1-1	TRBV5-1	.	14	CASSPEGKAREAFF	TGCGCCAGCAGCCCGGAGGGCAAAGCTCGGGAAGCTTTCTTT
once	TRBJ1-5	TRBV19	TRBD1	15	CASSIETGATQPQHF	TGTGCCAGTAGTATCGAGACAGGGGCGACTCAGCCCCAGCATTTT
.	TRBJ2-2	TRBV28	.	17	CASSSPGQLSNTGELFF	TGTGCCAGCAGTTCTCCGGGACAACTTTCGAACACCGGGGAGCTGTTTTTT
.	TRBJ2-5	TRBV5-1	TRBD2	15	CASSSGLAGGETQYF	TGCGCCAGCAGCTCGGGACTAGCGGGGGGGGAGACCCAGTACTTC
few	TRBJ2-5	TRBV10-3	.	11	CAISAQETQYF	TGTGCCATCAGTGCGCAAGAGACCCAGTACTTC
once	TRBJ2-5	TRBV25-1	TRBD2	16	CASSESGGRQLETQYF	TGTGCCAGCAGTGAATCGGGGGGGCGGCAGTTGGAGACCCAGTACTTC
.	TRBJ1-5	TRBV10-2	.	13	CASRPIGNQPQHF	TGCGCCAGCAGGCCTATAGGCAATCAGCCCCAGCATTTT
.	TRBJ2-7	TRBV7-6	.	16	CASSPGGGQTLYEQYF	TGTGCCAGCAGCCCCGGGGGGGGACAGACCCTCTACGAGCAGTACTTC
.	TRBJ1-4	TRBV2	.	15	CASSELGGSNEKLFF	TGTGCCAGCAGTGAACTCGGCGGGTCTAATGAAAAACTGTTTTTT
.	TRBJ2-1	TRBV27	TRBD2	16	CASSLGALAAYNEQFF	TGTGCCAGCAGTTTAGGCGCGCTAGCGGCATACAATGAGCAGTTCTTC
.	TRBJ2-2	TRBV2	TRBD1	12	CASRQGAEELFF	TGTGCCAGCAGACAGGGGGCTGAGGAGCTGTTTTTT
.	TRBJ1-2	TRBV7-9	.	13	CASSLGGNYGYTF	TGTGCCAGCAGCTTAGGAGGCAACTATGGCTACACCTTC
once	TRBJ1-4	TRBV14	.	16	CASSQAGGGGTEKLFF	TGTGCCAGCAGCCAAGCCGGGGGAGGGGGTACTGAAAAACTGTTTTTT
.	TRBJ1-2	TRBV18	TRBD1	18	CASSPISRTGDTNYGYTF	TGTGCCAGCTCACCAATAAGCCGGACAGGGGACACTAACTATGGCTACACCTTC
.	TRBJ2-5	TRBV19	TRBD1	15	CATNTGGHPQETQYF	TGTGCCACCAATACAGGGGGACACCCCCAAGAGACCCAGTACTTC
.	TRBJ2-3	TRBV6-5	.	16	CASSWTPGRSTDTQYF	TGTGCCAGCAGTTGGACTCCGGGCCGAAGCACAGATACGCAGTATTTT
few	TRBJ2-7	TRBV29-1	.	14	CSVEDRSLSYEQYF	TGCAGCGTTGAAGATCGGTCCCTATCCTACGAGCAGTACTTC